The present T cell receptor (beta chain) was sequenced within a study of T cells in Graves' hyperthyroidism and ophthalmopathy. From RNA transcripts, TCR beta CDR3 regions were amplified. TCR CDR3 underwent first-round RT-PCR with the HTBI primer set. TCRdb used MiXCR to reprocess the multiplex PCR reads, holding one entry per CDR3 protein. The repertoire holds around 300,000 distinct CDR3 sequences, with 13% as singletons. The PBMCs studied were ones that came from around 10 ml fresh peripheral blood. Study observations and caveats: Most thyroid-expanded clonotypes above 0.001 were also found in blood.

The CDR3 is made up of 16 amino acids. Germline-derived CDR1 and CDR2 are SGHTA and FQGTGA. V was clipped by 4 bases and J by 0 bases; unmatched bases: 6. In this sample, this clonotype turned up many times. Its matching antigen is unknown. The sample consisted of blood. The sequence derives from a young woman with Graves' hyperthyroidism that later progressed to Graves' ophthalmopathy. V gene TRBV7-3 combines with J gene TRBJ2-1; TRBD1 matches at 7 bases. The CDR3 spells CASSSKGASSYNEQFF. The DNA of the CDR3 is TGTGCCAGCAGCTCCAAGGGGGCGAGCTCCTACAATGAGCAGTTCTTC.